These T cell receptor beta chains were read from a single sample in a study of blood T cell repertoires in COVID-19. Measured with immunoSEQ multiplex PCR; TCRdb has only the in-frame clones, and not every one. The sample shows hundreds of thousands of clones, around 84% of them seen only once. Material for sequencing was peripheral blood. The origin of the receptors is a woman younger than 30 with acute or convalescent COVID-19. Both conserved end residues are part of each CDR3. Fields, in order: clone size, D gene, CDR3 length, V gene, J gene, CDR3 protein, CDR3 DNA. D genes are given only for firm matches. Size tells how often a clone was seen (once, few, many) or the class of an expanded clone, and some rows leave it out.

clone_size: few
d_call: -
cdr3_length: 14
v_call: TRBV3-1/TRBV3-2
j_call: TRBJ2-7
cdr3_aa: CASSLQGIHYEQYF
cdr3_nt: TGTGCCAGCAGCCTACAGGGTATTCACTACGAGCAGTACTTC

clone_size: -
d_call: -
cdr3_length: 13
v_call: TRBV25-1
j_call: TRBJ1-4
cdr3_aa: CASSEQYNEKLFF
cdr3_nt: TGTGCCAGCAGTGAACAGTATAATGAAAAACTGTTTTTT

clone_size: once
d_call: TRBD2
cdr3_length: 15
v_call: TRBV7-3
j_call: TRBJ2-5
cdr3_aa: CASSFTSGGQETQYF
cdr3_nt: TGTGCCAGCAGCTTTACTAGCGGGGGGCAAGAGACCCAGTACTTC

clone_size: -
d_call: TRBD1
cdr3_length: 13
v_call: TRBV12-3/TRBV12-4
j_call: TRBJ1-2
cdr3_aa: CASSLTDRARHTF
cdr3_nt: TGTGCCAGCAGTTTAACGGACAGGGCACGACACACCTTC

clone_size: -
d_call: -
cdr3_length: 13
v_call: TRBV30
j_call: TRBJ2-3
cdr3_aa: CAWSERGTDTQYF
cdr3_nt: TGTGCCTGGAGTGAACGGGGGACAGATACGCAGTATTTT

clone_size: -
d_call: -
cdr3_length: 16
v_call: TRBV6-6
j_call: TRBJ2-5
cdr3_aa: CASSRGRTDGQETQYF
cdr3_nt: TGTGCCAGCAGTCGAGGCCGGACAGACGGACAAGAGACCCAGTACTTC

clone_size: once
d_call: TRBD1
cdr3_length: 16
v_call: TRBV4-2
j_call: TRBJ2-5
cdr3_aa: CASSQEQGAVGETQYF
cdr3_nt: TGTGCCAGCAGCCAAGAACAGGGGGCCGTGGGAGAGACCCAGTACTTC

clone_size: many
d_call: -
cdr3_length: 13
v_call: TRBV18
j_call: TRBJ1-1
cdr3_aa: CASSQQANTEAFF
cdr3_nt: TGTGCCAGCTCTCAGCAGGCGAACACTGAAGCTTTCTTT

clone_size: -
d_call: -
cdr3_length: 13
v_call: TRBV19
j_call: TRBJ1-4
cdr3_aa: CASRRTHGEKLFF
cdr3_nt: TGTGCCAGCAGGAGGACCCATGGGGAAAAACTGTTTTTT

clone_size: -
d_call: -
cdr3_length: 13
v_call: TRBV6-5
j_call: TRBJ2-1
cdr3_aa: CASSSAGNNEQFF
cdr3_nt: TGTGCCAGCAGTTCCGCAGGGAACAATGAGCAGTTCTTC

clone_size: -
d_call: TRBD1
cdr3_length: 14
v_call: TRBV6-5
j_call: TRBJ2-7
cdr3_aa: CASRRGQGAYEQYF
cdr3_nt: TGTGCCAGCAGGCGGGGACAGGGGGCCTACGAGCAGTACTTC

clone_size: -
d_call: TRBD2
cdr3_length: 18
v_call: TRBV13
j_call: TRBJ2-1
cdr3_aa: CASSLTSGRALSYNEQFF
cdr3_nt: TGTGCCAGCAGCTTGACTAGCGGGAGGGCCCTCTCCTACAATGAGCAGTTCTTC

clone_size: -
d_call: -
cdr3_length: 14
v_call: TRBV6-1
j_call: TRBJ1-2
cdr3_aa: CASSEGTSGYGYTF
cdr3_nt: TGTGCCAGCAGTGAAGGGACCAGCGGCTATGGCTACACCTTC

clone_size: -
d_call: -
cdr3_length: 16
v_call: TRBV19
j_call: TRBJ2-2
cdr3_aa: CASGSEGTRGTGELFF
cdr3_nt: TGTGCCAGTGGCTCCGAGGGGACTCGAGGCACCGGGGAGCTGTTTTTT

clone_size: once
d_call: -
cdr3_length: 13
v_call: TRBV5-6
j_call: TRBJ2-7
cdr3_aa: CASSLVRADEQYF
cdr3_nt: TGTGCCAGCAGCTTGGTCAGGGCCGACGAGCAGTACTTC

clone_size: -
d_call: TRBD2
cdr3_length: 17
v_call: TRBV11-2
j_call: TRBJ2-3
cdr3_aa: CASSPTSGGRGTDTQYF
cdr3_nt: TGTGCCAGCAGCCCAACTAGCGGGGGGAGGGGCACAGATACGCAGTATTTT

clone_size: -
d_call: TRBD1
cdr3_length: 15
v_call: TRBV15
j_call: TRBJ2-5
cdr3_aa: CATSSGTAYQETQYF
cdr3_nt: TGTGCCACCAGCAGTGGGACAGCTTACCAAGAGACCCAGTACTTC

clone_size: -
d_call: TRBD1
cdr3_length: 14
v_call: TRBV7-9
j_call: TRBJ2-7
cdr3_aa: CASSLDRARYEQYF
cdr3_nt: TGTGCCAGCAGCCTAGACAGGGCTCGTTACGAGCAGTACTTC

clone_size: few
d_call: -
cdr3_length: 15
v_call: TRBV7-2
j_call: TRBJ2-2
cdr3_aa: CASSFRLQGTGELFF
cdr3_nt: TGTGCCAGCAGCTTCCGACTTCAGGGCACCGGGGAGCTGTTTTTT

clone_size: -
d_call: -
cdr3_length: 14
v_call: TRBV9
j_call: TRBJ1-3
cdr3_aa: CASSVGASGNTIYF
cdr3_nt: TGTGCCAGCAGCGTAGGAGCTTCTGGAAACACCATATATTTT

clone_size: -
d_call: TRBD2
cdr3_length: 16
v_call: TRBV4-2
j_call: TRBJ2-1
cdr3_aa: CASSQEGTSAYNEQFF
cdr3_nt: TGTGCCAGCAGCCAAGAGGGCACTAGCGCCTACAATGAGCAGTTCTTC

clone_size: -
d_call: TRBD2
cdr3_length: 17
v_call: TRBV7-9
j_call: TRBJ2-5
cdr3_aa: CASSSNSGTSGSETQYF
cdr3_nt: TGTGCCAGCAGCTCGAACTCAGGGACTAGCGGGAGTGAGACCCAGTACTTC

clone_size: -
d_call: TRBD1
cdr3_length: 15
v_call: TRBV7-3
j_call: TRBJ1-1
cdr3_aa: CASSPQGQMNTEAFF
cdr3_nt: TGTGCCAGCAGCCCCCAGGGACAGATGAACACTGAAGCTTTCTTT

clone_size: once
d_call: -
cdr3_length: 13
v_call: TRBV5-6
j_call: TRBJ1-5
cdr3_aa: CASSLRVSQPQHF
cdr3_nt: TGTGCCAGCAGCTTGCGGGTGAGTCAGCCCCAGCATTTT

clone_size: -
d_call: -
cdr3_length: 16
v_call: TRBV9
j_call: TRBJ2-1
cdr3_aa: CASSVGTWGVHNEQFF
cdr3_nt: TGTGCCAGCAGCGTAGGTACCTGGGGGGTACACAATGAGCAGTTCTTC

clone_size: -
d_call: TRBD1
cdr3_length: 14
v_call: TRBV30
j_call: TRBJ1-5
cdr3_aa: CAWRADRGDQPQHF
cdr3_nt: TGTGCCTGGAGGGCTGACAGGGGGGATCAGCCCCAGCATTTT

clone_size: -
d_call: TRBD1
cdr3_length: 12
v_call: TRBV12-3/TRBV12-4
j_call: TRBJ1-1
cdr3_aa: CASSLSTGAAFF
cdr3_nt: TGTGCCAGCAGTTTATCTACAGGGGCAGCTTTCTTT

clone_size: -
d_call: TRBD2
cdr3_length: 16
v_call: TRBV5-4
j_call: TRBJ2-5
cdr3_aa: CASSPGTSGGAETQYF
cdr3_nt: TGTGCCAGCAGCCCAGGGACTAGCGGGGGGGCGGAGACCCAGTACTTC

clone_size: -
d_call: TRBD2
cdr3_length: 16
v_call: TRBV24-1
j_call: TRBJ2-1
cdr3_aa: CATRPAGGEGLNEQFF
cdr3_nt: TGTGCCACCAGACCGGCTGGGGGGGAGGGCCTTAATGAGCAGTTCTTC

clone_size: -
d_call: -
cdr3_length: 15
v_call: TRBV6-5
j_call: TRBJ2-4
cdr3_aa: CASSSTGLAKNIQYF
cdr3_nt: TGTGCCAGCAGCTCGACAGGACTAGCCAAAAACATTCAGTACTTC

clone_size: -
d_call: -
cdr3_length: 17
v_call: TRBV21-1
j_call: TRBJ2-7
cdr3_aa: CASSKAPRQGCYYEQYF
cdr3_nt: TGTGCCAGCAGCAAAGCCCCCCGACAGGGCTGTTACTACGAGCAGTACTTC

clone_size: -
d_call: -
cdr3_length: 14
v_call: TRBV28
j_call: TRBJ1-2
cdr3_aa: CASTLGGRNYGYTF
cdr3_nt: TGTGCCAGCACTTTGGGGGGGCGCAACTATGGCTACACCTTC

clone_size: -
d_call: -
cdr3_length: 13
v_call: TRBV29-1
j_call: TRBJ2-2
cdr3_aa: CSGRRRIGTELFF
cdr3_nt: TGCAGCGGGCGGCGGCGGATAGGAACGGAGCTGTTTTTT

clone_size: -
d_call: TRBD2
cdr3_length: 19
v_call: TRBV9
j_call: TRBJ2-2
cdr3_aa: CASSVDGIAGGTNTGELFF
cdr3_nt: TGTGCCAGCAGCGTAGATGGAATAGCGGGGGGGACGAACACCGGGGAGCTGTTTTTT

clone_size: few
d_call: -
cdr3_length: 13
v_call: TRBV10-1
j_call: TRBJ1-1
cdr3_aa: CASSGQGIGEAFF
cdr3_nt: TGCGCCAGCAGTGGGCAGGGAATTGGTGAAGCTTTCTTT

clone_size: -
d_call: -
cdr3_length: 14
v_call: TRBV10-3
j_call: TRBJ1-1
cdr3_aa: CAISTGVESTEAFF
cdr3_nt: TGTGCCATCAGCACCGGGGTCGAGAGCACTGAAGCTTTCTTT

clone_size: -
d_call: TRBD2
cdr3_length: 17
v_call: TRBV2
j_call: TRBJ2-3
cdr3_aa: CARKETSGGGYTDTQYF
cdr3_nt: TGTGCCAGAAAAGAGACTAGCGGGGGGGGATACACAGATACGCAGTATTTT

clone_size: -
d_call: -
cdr3_length: 11
v_call: TRBV11-2
j_call: TRBJ1-2
cdr3_aa: CASSYGQAGTF
cdr3_nt: TGTGCCAGCAGCTATGGTCAGGCGGGAACCTTC

clone_size: -
d_call: -
cdr3_length: 12
v_call: TRBV6-5
j_call: TRBJ2-7
cdr3_aa: CASSYSRGEQYF
cdr3_nt: TGTGCCAGCAGTTACTCGAGAGGCGAGCAGTACTTC

clone_size: -
d_call: -
cdr3_length: 14
v_call: TRBV5-4
j_call: TRBJ2-7
cdr3_aa: CASRRRGTRYEQYF
cdr3_nt: TGTGCCAGCAGAAGAAGGGGAACTCGCTACGAGCAGTACTTC

clone_size: -
d_call: -
cdr3_length: 12
v_call: TRBV20-1
j_call: TRBJ2-1
cdr3_aa: CSASDHNNEQFF
cdr3_nt: TGCAGTGCTAGTGATCACAACAATGAGCAGTTCTTC

clone_size: -
d_call: -
cdr3_length: 15
v_call: TRBV5-1
j_call: TRBJ1-6
cdr3_aa: CASSLGQVPNSPLHF
cdr3_nt: TGCGCCAGCAGCTTGGGACAGGTGCCTAATTCACCCCTCCACTTT

clone_size: -
d_call: TRBD2
cdr3_length: 16
v_call: TRBV10-1
j_call: TRBJ2-1
cdr3_aa: CASSPLLAAAYNEQFF
cdr3_nt: TGCGCCAGCAGCCCGCTACTAGCGGCGGCCTACAATGAGCAGTTCTTC

clone_size: -
d_call: -
cdr3_length: 14
v_call: TRBV7-9
j_call: TRBJ1-5
cdr3_aa: CASSSGGSYQPQHF
cdr3_nt: TGTGCCAGCAGCTCTGGAGGGTCTTATCAGCCCCAGCATTTT

clone_size: -
d_call: -
cdr3_length: 13
v_call: TRBV2
j_call: TRBJ1-5
cdr3_aa: CASMNGRDQPQHF
cdr3_nt: TGTGCCAGCATGAACGGTCGGGATCAGCCCCAGCATTTT

clone_size: -
d_call: -
cdr3_length: 15
v_call: TRBV3-1/TRBV3-2
j_call: TRBJ2-3
cdr3_aa: CASSQAGSYTDTQYF
cdr3_nt: TGTGCCAGCAGCCAAGCCGGGAGCTACACAGATACGCAGTATTTT